A selection of T cell receptor beta chains follows, all from one sample in a study of technical replicates of blood from a few donors. Profiled with immunoSEQ multiplex PCR; TCRdb holds only in-frame clones, not every one. Of more than 80,000 clones detected, approximately 94% appear once; the ten largest clones hold roughly 0.23%. The specimen sequenced was T cells isolated from PBMCs. All receptors come from a human donor in good health. Each CDR3 is given with its conserved first and last residue. D genes are given only for firm matches. Size is omitted from some rows. Given values are once, few, many or a class for expanded clones.

>TRBV5-4|TRBD1|NA|TRBJ1-3
TGTGCCAGCAGCGTACAGGGGGTTCTCTCTGGAAACACCATATATTTT
CASSVQGVLSGNTIYF
>TRBV5-1|NA|NA|TRBJ2-7
TGCGCCAGCAGCTTGGGTGGGGGGGCATCCTACTACGAGCAGTACTTC
CASSLGGGASYYEQYF
>TRBV7-6|TRBD2|NA|TRBJ2-4
TGTGCCAGCAGCCCACCTCTAGCGGGAGACTCCAAAAACATTCAGTACTTC
CASSPPLAGDSKNIQYF
>TRBV6-1|TRBD2|NA|TRBJ2-1
TGTGCCAGCAGTGCAGGCGGGAGTTTTTGGAATGAGCAGTTCTTC
CASSAGGSFWNEQFF
>TRBV6-5|NA|NA|TRBJ2-2
TGTGCCAGCAGTGCGGGGGCTACGAACACCGGGGAGCTGTTTTTT
CASSAGATNTGELFF
>TRBV11-2|NA|few|TRBJ2-7
TGTGCCAGCAGGCTTACAGGGACCTCCTACGAGCAGTACTTC
CASRLTGTSYEQYF
>TRBV29-1|NA|NA|TRBJ2-2
TGCAGCGCAATGGCACATGGCGAACAGGGAACCGGGGAGCTGTTTTTT
CSAMAHGEQGTGELFF
>TRBV30|TRBD2|NA|TRBJ2-1
TGTGCCTGGAGTGTAGGCCTAGCGGGGGACAATGAGCAGTTCTTC
CAWSVGLAGDNEQFF
>TRBV7-9|NA|NA|TRBJ1-1
TGTGCCAGCAGCTTAATTAGGAACACTGAAGCTTTCTTT
CASSLIRNTEAFF
>TRBV7-2|TRBD1|NA|TRBJ1-5
TGTGCCAGCAGCTTAGGGGACAGGGGTTTTCAGCCCCAGCATTTT
CASSLGDRGFQPQHF
>TRBV6-1|NA|NA|TRBJ1-2
TGTGCCAGCAGTCCTCTTGCGGGGGGCGGAGGCTACACCTTC
CASSPLAGGGGYTF
>TRBV7-8|NA|NA|TRBJ1-5
TGTGCCAGCAGCTTAGCGCAGGTCCCGAGCAATCAGCCCCAGCATTTT
CASSLAQVPSNQPQHF
>TRBV5-1|TRBD1|NA|TRBJ1-1
TGCGCCAGCAGCTCAGGACAGGTAGAAGCTTTCTTT
CASSSGQVEAFF
>TRBV28|NA|once|TRBJ2-7
TGTGCCAGCAGCCAAGGCCTGCCGGGACAAGCCTCCTACGAGCAGTACTTC
CASSQGLPGQASYEQYF
>TRBV9|TRBD1|NA|TRBJ2-1
TGTGCCAGCAGCGTAGAGGGGGCGCGGAATGAGCAGTTCTTC
CASSVEGARNEQFF
>TRBV13|TRBD1|NA|TRBJ2-1
TGTGCCAGCAGCTTCGGACAGGGGGCGATCAATGAGCAGTTCTTC
CASSFGQGAINEQFF